The rows below give T cell receptor beta chains drawn from one sample of a study of CD8 T cells in ankylosing spondylitis. TCRdb fed the 5' RACE reads into MiXCR, producing one record per CDR3 protein. The repertoire holds fewer than 750,000 distinct CDR3 sequences, with around 19% as singletons. Source material: blood, either unsorted or a sorted T cell fraction (not recorded which). Source of these receptors: a male donor with ankylosing spondylitis. Each CDR3 is given with its conserved first and last residue. Fields, in order: CDR3 DNA, CDR3 protein, J gene, clone size, V gene, D gene. The D gene is left open where the match is weak. Size is stated for part of the rows, as once, few or many counts, or as a class when the clone is expanded.

CDR3 DNA: TGTGCCAGCAGTTTCGGCCCTGGCAGCAATCAGCCCCAGCATTTT
CDR3 protein: CASSFGPGSNQPQHF
J gene: TRBJ1-5
clone size: few
V gene: TRBV12-3/TRBV12-4
D gene: .

CDR3 DNA: TGTGCCAGCAGCCGGAGGACAGGGGAACACTTCTCCACCGGGGAGCTGTTTTTT
CDR3 protein: CASSRRTGEHFSTGELFF
J gene: TRBJ2-2
clone size: few
V gene: TRBV3-1
D gene: TRBD1

CDR3 DNA: TGTGCCAGCAGTTTAGCGCCTCGGGCGGATACGCAGTATTTT
CDR3 protein: CASSLAPRADTQYF
J gene: TRBJ2-3
clone size: few
V gene: TRBV12-3/TRBV12-4
D gene: .

CDR3 DNA: TGCGCCAGCACCCTTGCAAGCGGGAGCTTCAATGAGCAGTTCTTC
CDR3 protein: CASTLASGSFNEQFF
J gene: TRBJ2-1
clone size: .
V gene: TRBV5-1
D gene: TRBD2

CDR3 DNA: TGTGCCAGCAGTTTTGGGGGAATTACCTTAGAAAAACTGTTTTTT
CDR3 protein: CASSFGGITLEKLFF
J gene: TRBJ1-4
clone size: few
V gene: TRBV12-3/TRBV12-4
D gene: .

CDR3 DNA: TGTGCCAGCAGCAGAGTGACTAGCGGGAGAGCCTACGAGCAGTACTTC
CDR3 protein: CASSRVTSGRAYEQYF
J gene: TRBJ2-7
clone size: .
V gene: TRBV7-9
D gene: TRBD2

CDR3 DNA: TGTGCCAGCAGTTACTCAAGAGGAAACCCGGGAGAGACCCAGTACTTC
CDR3 protein: CASSYSRGNPGETQYF
J gene: TRBJ2-5
clone size: .
V gene: TRBV6-5
D gene: .

CDR3 DNA: TGTGCCAGCAGTTTACGTCCGGGACCGGGAAACACCATATATTTT
CDR3 protein: CASSLRPGPGNTIYF
J gene: TRBJ1-3
clone size: once
V gene: TRBV12-3/TRBV12-4
D gene: .

CDR3 DNA: TGTGCCAGCACGACAGGGTCTGGCACTGAAGCTTTCTTT
CDR3 protein: CASTTGSGTEAFF
J gene: TRBJ1-1
clone size: .
V gene: TRBV6-1
D gene: TRBD1

CDR3 DNA: TGTGCCAGCATTCCAACAGGGGTCACTGAAGCTTTCTTT
CDR3 protein: CASIPTGVTEAFF
J gene: TRBJ1-1
clone size: .
V gene: TRBV2
D gene: TRBD1

CDR3 DNA: TGCAGCGTTGAATCGGGAGGGAATGAGCAGTTCTTC
CDR3 protein: CSVESGGNEQFF
J gene: TRBJ2-1
clone size: many
V gene: TRBV29-1
D gene: TRBD2

CDR3 DNA: TGTGCCAGCACCATAGGATGGAACACTGAAGCTTTCTTT
CDR3 protein: CASTIGWNTEAFF
J gene: TRBJ1-1
clone size: .
V gene: TRBV6-2/TRBV6-3
D gene: .

CDR3 DNA: TGTGCCACCAGGGCGCCTATGGGGGGCGAGCAGTACTTC
CDR3 protein: CATRAPMGGEQYF
J gene: TRBJ2-7
clone size: .
V gene: TRBV15
D gene: .

CDR3 DNA: TGCGCCAGCAGCTTGGTCTCTAGCGGGTTTTCCTACGAGCAGTACTTC
CDR3 protein: CASSLVSSGFSYEQYF
J gene: TRBJ2-7
clone size: few
V gene: TRBV5-1
D gene: TRBD2

CDR3 DNA: TGTGCCTGGTCCAACCGCGGGAAAAACATTCAGTACTTC
CDR3 protein: CAWSNRGKNIQYF
J gene: TRBJ2-4
clone size: once
V gene: TRBV30
D gene: .

CDR3 DNA: TGTGCCAGCAGCGAAGGGACAGGGAGCACAGATACGCAGTATTTT
CDR3 protein: CASSEGTGSTDTQYF
J gene: TRBJ2-3
clone size: .
V gene: TRBV7-9
D gene: TRBD1

CDR3 DNA: TGCAGTGCTAAGGGCGAAAACTCCTACGAGCAGTACTTC
CDR3 protein: CSAKGENSYEQYF
J gene: TRBJ2-7
clone size: .
V gene: TRBV20-1
D gene: .

CDR3 DNA: TGTGCCAGCAGTACTGCGGGGGACCCTTCTAATGAGCAGTTCTTC
CDR3 protein: CASSTAGDPSNEQFF
J gene: TRBJ2-1
clone size: .
V gene: TRBV12-3/TRBV12-4
D gene: TRBD2

CDR3 DNA: TGTGCCAGCAGACCCCAGGGTTCGGAGACCCAGTACTTC
CDR3 protein: CASRPQGSETQYF
J gene: TRBJ2-5
clone size: .
V gene: TRBV6-6
D gene: .

CDR3 DNA: TGCGCCAGCAGCTTTGGGCTAGCGGGAGTGAGAAACAATGAGCAGTTCTTC
CDR3 protein: CASSFGLAGVRNNEQFF
J gene: TRBJ2-1
clone size: .
V gene: TRBV5-1
D gene: TRBD2

CDR3 DNA: TGTGCCACCAGCAGAGATAACGGTGGGGGAGCTTTCTTT
CDR3 protein: CATSRDNGGGAFF
J gene: TRBJ1-1
clone size: few
V gene: TRBV15
D gene: .